Each of the 32 T cell receptor beta chains below was sequenced from the same sample in a study of post-analysis software for immune sequencing data. Study-wide findings and caveats: Patients used a few TRBV segments, including TRBV5-6, TRBV5-1 and TRBV20-1, more often than controls.

These TCRs' antigens remain unknown. cDNA libraries of TCR beta carried unique molecular identifiers. In TCRdb, the PCR reads were re-called with MiXCR into one record per CDR3 protein. The data show hundreds of thousands of distinct CDR3 sequences, 30% seen once. The specimen was blood. The receptors were gathered from a girl between 5 and 17 years old with multiple sclerosis.

V and J are TRBV29-1 and TRBJ1-2; TRBD1 might be the D (5 bases). V was clipped by 7 bases and J by 6 bases, with 18 bases between them. The germline V gene has CDR1 SQVTM and CDR2 ANQGSEA. This CDR3 is built from 13 residues. CDR3 DNA: TGCAGCGCAGCCTCAGGGATTCGGGATGGCTACACCTTC. It specifies CSAASGIRDGYTF.

The rearrangement links TRBV7-2 to TRBJ2-1; 9 bases fit TRBD2. CDR3 length equals 16 residues. Germline assignment: CDR1 SGHTA and CDR2 FQGNSA. V lost 5 bases, J lost 2 bases, and 7 bases stayed unmatched. The DNA for the CDR3 is TGTGCCAGCAGCCCTAGGGCGGGGGGGGCCTACAATGAGCAGTTCTTC. It encodes CASSPRAGGAYNEQFF.

J is TRBJ2-7 and V is TRBV20-1; D gene unclear. Trimming took 0 bases from V and 3 from J, leaving 9 bases between them. The CDR3 loop spans 13 amino acids. From germline, CDR1 is DFQATT and CDR2 SNEGSKA (reference sequence). CDR3 in amino acids: CSARDRMGYEQYF. CDR3 nucleotide sequence: TGCAGTGCTAGAGATCGTATGGGCTACGAGCAGTACTTC.

The V and J genes are TRBV6-5 and TRBJ2-7, with 9 bases that match TRBD1. This CDR3 has 16 amino acids. Germline assignment: CDR1 MNHEY and CDR2 SVGAGI. V shed 0 bases, J shed 3 bases, and the junction held 6 bases outside the gene matches. CDR3 DNA sequence: TGTGCCAGCAGTTACTCGAGGACAGGGGTCGACTACGAGCAGTACTTC. This encodes CASSYSRTGVDYEQYF.

The gene calls are TRBV7-9 and TRBJ2-2; TRBD2 is a possible D gene (6 bases). CDR1 SEHNR and CDR2 FQNEAQ come from the germline V gene (reference sequence). The CDR3 length is 15 residues. Trimming removed 5 bases at V and 3 bases at J, with 13 bases between. The CDR3 protein is CASSRARDYTGELFF. In DNA form, the CDR3 reads TGTGCCAGCAGCCGAGCCAGGGACTACACCGGGGAGCTGTTTTTT.

This chain joins TRBV5-1 and TRBJ2-1; D gene uncertain. Trimming removed 5 bases at V and 8 bases at J, with 14 bases between. This CDR3 has 13 residues. Germline-derived CDR1 and CDR2 are SGHRS and YFSETQ. This CDR3 is CASSTLPHHEQFF. The CDR3 bases are TGCGCCAGCAGTACCCTCCCCCATCATGAGCAGTTCTTC. The variable domain in full, completed from reference TRBV5-1 and TRBJ2-1, reads KAGVTQTPRYLIKTRGQQVTLSCSPISGHRSVSWYQQTPGQGLQFLFEYFSETQRNKGNFPGRFSGRQFSNSRSEMNVSTLELGDSALYLCASSTLPHHEQFFGPGTRLTVL.

This clonotype was counted at least ten times. The V gene is TRBV5-1, the J gene TRBJ2-1, with D tentatively TRBD1 (7 bases). V was shortened by 0 bases and J by 0 bases, with 10 bases between the two germline ends. The germline V gene has CDR1 SGHRS and CDR2 YFSETQ. CDR3 length: 16 residues. The chain's CDR3 is CASSLAQGGSYNEQFF. The CDR3 DNA reads TGCGCCAGCAGCTTGGCTCAGGGGGGCTCCTACAATGAGCAGTTCTTC.

The chain is built from TRBV7-2 and TRBJ1-5; unclear D gene. CDR1 SGHTA and CDR2 FQGNSA come from the germline V gene. Trimming removed 1 base at V and 4 bases at J, with 8 bases between. The CDR3 covers 14 residues. CDR3 sequence: CASSLVAPNQPQHF. The CDR3 nucleotides read TGTGCCAGCAGCTTAGTGGCACCTAATCAGCCCCAGCATTTT.

The rearrangement links TRBV20-1 to TRBJ2-3; 11 bases are shared with TRBD2. Germline lookup yields CDR1 DFQATT and CDR2 SNEGSKA (reference sequence). The CDR3 extends over 14 amino acids. V lost 5 bases and J lost 3; bases outside the gene matches: 4. The DNA of the CDR3 is TGCAGTGCTGTTAGCGGGAGGGGAACAGATACGCAGTATTTT. Translation gives CSAVSGRGTDTQYF.

Here the CDR3 DNA reads TGTGCCAGCAGTCCACGCCCGGCCTGGACAGGGAGCTCCTACGAGCAGTACTTC. Amino acids: CASSPRPAWTGSSYEQYF. The gene calls are TRBV27 and TRBJ2-7; 8 positions match TRBD1. This CDR3 region has 18 residues. V gave up 5 bases and J gave up 0 bases; unmatched junction bases: 15. Looked up from germline, CDR1 is MNHEY and CDR2 is SMNVEV (reference sequence).

This clonotype was seen once. The chain carries TRBV4-3 and TRBJ2-1, with 13 bases identical to TRBD2. Germline values: CDR1 LGHNA, CDR2 YSLEER. The CDR3 loop spans 17 amino acids. Trimming at V came to 2 bases and at J to 4 bases, leaving 5 bases not matched to a gene. CDR3 in amino acids: CASSQQPGLAGYNEQFF. CDR3 DNA sequence: TGCGCCAGCAGCCAACAACCGGGACTAGCGGGATACAATGAGCAGTTCTTC.

This rearrangement joins TRBV7-2 to TRBJ2-7; 14 positions match TRBD2. J lost 4 bases, V lost 1 base, and 9 bases had no gene match. The CDR3 runs 18 residues. The V gene's germline CDR1 is SGHTA and CDR2 FQGNSA. CDR3: CASSLEVIGLAGGYEQYF. CDR3 bases: TGTGCCAGCAGCTTAGAGGTCATCGGACTAGCGGGAGGTTACGAGCAGTACTTC.

The table lists this clonotype with many counts. The chain carries TRBV20-1 and TRBJ2-4; D is ambiguous. Per the germline V gene, CDR1 is DFQATT and CDR2 is SNEGSKA (reference sequence). This CDR3 comprises 16 residues. Trimming stripped 0 bases from V and 0 bases from J, with 12 bases between. CDR3 protein: CSARDTRALAKNIQYF. In nucleotides, the CDR3 is TGCAGTGCTAGAGATACTCGCGCCCTAGCCAAAAACATTCAGTACTTC.

Only a few counts were recorded for this clonotype. This chain uses TRBV20-1 with TRBJ1-1; 9 nucleotides align to TRBD1. Germline V gene data show CDR1 as DFQATT and CDR2 as SNEGSKA (reference sequence). This CDR3 has 14 amino acids. V trimming: 5 bases; J trimming: 6 bases; junction bases outside the gene matches: 10. The CDR3 coding sequence is TGCAGTGCTGCACCGTCCGGGACAGGGTCTGAAGCTTTCTTT. Amino acids: CSAAPSGTGSEAFF.

This clonotype was seen a few times. This sequence joins TRBV28 and TRBJ2-4; possibly TRBD1 or TRBD2 for D (5 bases each). Looked up from germline, CDR1 is MDHEN and CDR2 is SYDVKM. V lost 2 bases, J lost 3 bases, and 14 bases lay in between. The CDR3 loop spans 16 amino acids. The CDR3 sequence: CASSLNPTGRKNIQYF. The CDR3 DNA follows: TGTGCCAGCAGTTTAAACCCCACGGGACGCAAAAACATTCAGTACTTC.

This clonotype was detected a few times. The V and J genes are TRBV20-1 and TRBJ2-7; D possibly matches TRBD1 or TRBD2 (5 bases each). The CDR3 covers 12 residues. Deletions cut 6 bases from V and 2 bases from J, with 11 bases between. The germline gives CDR1 DFQATT, CDR2 SNEGSKA (reference sequence). The CDR3 sequence is CSAEGKAYEQYF. The DNA of the CDR3 is TGCAGTGCCGAGGGGAAAGCCTACGAGCAGTACTTC.

This clonotype was counted a few times. The rearrangement joins TRBV5-1 to TRBJ2-1, with 7 nucleotides matching TRBD2. The CDR3 length is 15 residues. With V trimmed by 0 bases and J by 7 bases, 7 bases remained unmatched. The germline V gene has CDR1 SGHRS and CDR2 YFSETQ. CDR3 sequence reads: CASSLASGGGNEQFF. The CDR3 coding sequence is TGCGCCAGCAGCTTGGCCTCTGGGGGGGGGAATGAGCAGTTCTTC.

This chain uses TRBV19 with TRBJ2-5; 8 positions match TRBD2. The CDR3 length is 15 residues. V gave up 1 base and J gave up 11 bases; unmatched junction bases: 12. The germline V gene encodes CDR1 LNHDA and CDR2 SQIVND (reference sequence). The CDR3 here is CASSIVAGSYNEQYF. The CDR3, as DNA: TGTGCCAGTAGTATAGTAGCGGGATCCTACAATGAGCAGTACTTC.

V usage is TRBV11-2 and J usage is TRBJ1-4; a possible D gene is TRBD1 (5 bases). CDR1 and CDR2 (germline): SGHAT, FQNNGV. Trimming left V 2 bases short and J 10 bases short, with 17 bases between. The CDR3 is made up of 15 amino acids. The CDR3 coding sequence is TGTGCCAGCAGCTTACTTGGTCGACAGTTGGGAAAACTGTTTTTT. It translates to CASSLLGRQLGKLFF. Full variable domain (remainder filled in from reference TRBV11-2 and TRBJ1-4): EAGVAQSPRYKIIEKRQSVAFWCNPISGHATLYWYQQILGQGPKLLIQFQNNGVVDDSQLPKDRFSAERLKGVDSTLKIQPAKLEDSAVYLCASSLLGRQLGKLFFGSGTQLSVL.

The V and J genes are TRBV28 and TRBJ2-5, with D perhaps TRBD1 or TRBD2 (6 bases each). The DNA end favors TRBJ2-7, so the J call may be wrong. This CDR3 has 16 amino acids. Per the germline V gene, CDR1 is MDHEN and CDR2 is SYDVKM. The CDR3: CASSSPARDTIYEQYF. The CDR3 coding sequence is TGTGCCAGCAGTTCCCCGGCGCGGGACACCATCTACGAGCAGTACTTC.

The genes are TRBV20-1 and TRBJ2-1; D gene unclear. CDR1 DFQATT and CDR2 SNEGSKA come from the germline V gene (reference sequence). V was pared by 6 bases and J by 4 bases, with 13 bases between. This CDR3 spans 13 amino acids. CDR3 protein: CSARTQRYNEQFF. CDR3 DNA: TGCAGTGCACGAACCCAAAGATACAATGAGCAGTTCTTC.

The chain couples TRBV6-4 to TRBJ2-3; 9 bases line up with TRBD1. V lost 8 bases and J lost 3; bases outside the gene matches: 6. Germline values: CDR1 MRHNA, CDR2 SNTAGT. CDR3 length equals 14 residues. CDR3 nucleotides: TGTGCCAGCGGGGGACAGGGAGAGACAGATACGCAGTATTTT. This sequence encodes CASGGQGETDTQYF.

There are a few counts of this clonotype. V is TRBV4-3 and J is TRBJ2-3, with TRBD2 identical over 9 bases. Per germline, CDR1 LGHNA and CDR2 YSLEER. Unmatched junction bases numbered 8, after V lost 0 bases and J lost 4 bases. The CDR3 covers 17 residues. CDR3 sequence: CASSQDFTAGGADTQYF. CDR3 nucleotides: TGCGCCAGCAGCCAAGATTTCACTGCGGGAGGGGCAGATACGCAGTATTTT.

Only a few counts were recorded for this clonotype. The V call is TRBV20-1, the J call TRBJ1-6; possibly TRBD1 for D (5 bases). V gave up 1 base and J gave up 0 bases, with 10 bases separating them. Germline V lookup: CDR1 DFQATT, CDR2 SNEGSKA (reference sequence). The CDR3 is made up of 16 amino acids. For the CDR3, the DNA is TGCAGTGCTAGAGGGGACGGGACCTCCTATAATTCACCCCTCCACTTT. This gives the protein CSARGDGTSYNSPLHF.

The V call is TRBV13, the J call TRBJ1-1, with 12 positions matching TRBD1. Germline-derived CDR1 and CDR2 are PRHDT and FYEKMQ (reference sequence). V gave up 5 bases and J gave up 5 bases; unmatched junction bases: 12. CDR3 size: 17 residues. The CDR3 is CASSPGTGGAMGTEAFF. The CDR3 DNA reads TGTGCCAGCAGCCCAGGGACAGGGGGCGCTATGGGGACTGAAGCTTTCTTT. The whole variable domain, remainder taken from reference TRBV13 and TRBJ1-1, is AAGVIQSPRHLIKEKRETATLKCYPIPRHDTVYWYQQGPGQDPQFLISFYEKMQSDKGSIPDRFSAQQFSDYHSELNMSSLELGDSALYFCASSPGTGGAMGTEAFFGQGTRLTVV.

The table lists this clonotype with a few counts. The chain has TRBV10-3 and TRBJ1-2; 12 bases are shared with TRBD1. V was clipped by 6 bases and J by 3 bases; unmatched bases: 8. Germline CDR1 and CDR2: ENHRY and SYGVKD. The length of the CDR3 is 16 residues. CDR3 residues: CAIRGTGGAPDYGYTF. CDR3 nucleotide sequence: TGTGCCATCAGGGGGACAGGGGGCGCCCCGGACTATGGCTACACCTTC.

A note on this clonotype: A much larger clone differs by one base, so this may be a read error. The V call is TRBV5-1, the J call TRBJ1-2; perhaps TRBD1 as D (5 bases). V was cut by 5 bases and J by 5 bases, with 19 bases left in between. Germline lookup yields CDR1 SGHRS and CDR2 YFSETQ. This CDR3 contains 15 residues. Here the CDR3 DNA reads TGCGCCAGCAGAATGACAGAGGGCGCCTCGTATGGCTACACCTTC. Its translation: CASRMTEGASYGYTF.

Points on this clonotype: This may come from a read error, since a much larger clone is one base off. The gene calls are TRBV5-1 and TRBJ2-6; no definite D call. The CDR3 runs to 15 residues. Looked up from germline, CDR1 is SGHRS and CDR2 is YFSETQ. The CDR3 coding sequence is TGCGCCAGCAGCTCGCTCTCCTTTGGGACCAACGTCCTGACTTTC. Translated: CASSSLSFGTNVLTF.

The J gene is TRBJ2-1, the V gene TRBV7-2; D might be TRBD2 (5 bases). This CDR3 spans 14 amino acids. Germline CDR1 reads SGHTA; CDR2 reads FQGNSA. Trimming left V 1 base short and J 10 bases short, with 14 bases between. CDR3 nucleotide sequence: TGTGCCAGCAGCTTAGATCTCCGGGTAGCGGAGCAGTTCTTC. Residues: CASSLDLRVAEQFF.

This chain joins TRBV5-1 and TRBJ2-3; a possible D gene is TRBD2 (6 bases). CDR3 size: 13 residues. In germline, CDR1 is SGHRS, CDR2 YFSETQ. The V end was cut by 7 bases, the J end by 2 bases, with 11 bases between. The CDR3 DNA sequence: TGCGCCAGCGTCGCGGGGCTCACAGATACGCAGTATTTT. Translation gives CASVAGLTDTQYF.

This clonotype has a handful of counts. The chain uses TRBV7-2 and TRBJ1-1; D uncertain. This CDR3 region has 13 residues. Germline-derived CDR1 and CDR2 are SGHTA and FQGNSA. V was clipped by 5 bases and J by 1 base, with 8 bases between them. Here the CDR3 reads CASSRWTNTEAFF. The CDR3 DNA reads TGTGCCAGCAGCCGTTGGACGAACACTGAAGCTTTCTTT.

The chain couples TRBV4-3 to TRBJ1-5; no firm D call. This CDR3 has 15 amino acids. Germline V gene lookup returns CDR1 LGHNA and CDR2 YSLEER. V lost 1 base to trimming and J lost 3 bases, with 10 bases between them. CDR3 loop: CASSQVMENNQPQHF. The DNA of the CDR3 is TGCGCCAGCAGCCAAGTAATGGAAAACAATCAGCCCCAGCATTTT.